This TCR beta chain comes out of a study of human thymus T cells. Overall study results and limits: Thymic as well as blood repertoires seemed to favor certain V and J genes unevenly.

V was cut by 1 base and J by 3 bases, with 7 bases left in between. Germline V gene data show CDR1 as SQVTM and CDR2 as ANQGSEA. This CDR3 has 12 residues. Healthy Finnish infants undergoing corrective surgery for congenital heart defects were the donors. Only four of the eight donors provided an approximately 0.45-1 mL blood sample. Genomic DNA was extracted from every available blood leukocyte. Data came from immunoSEQ multiplex PCR; TCRdb stores just in-frame clones and leaves some out. The sample holds some 50,000 clones; around 93% are singletons and the top ten take about 0.17%. A single count supports this clone. Its antigen is unknown.

The V and J genes are TRBV29-1 and TRBJ2-7; no clear D. This TCR was recovered from a girl less than two years old with a congenital heart defect but otherwise immunologically healthy. The source material was blood. CDR3 in amino acids: CSVEGPLYEQYF. The CDR3 nucleotides are TGCAGCGTTGAAGGTCCGCTCTACGAGCAGTACTTC.